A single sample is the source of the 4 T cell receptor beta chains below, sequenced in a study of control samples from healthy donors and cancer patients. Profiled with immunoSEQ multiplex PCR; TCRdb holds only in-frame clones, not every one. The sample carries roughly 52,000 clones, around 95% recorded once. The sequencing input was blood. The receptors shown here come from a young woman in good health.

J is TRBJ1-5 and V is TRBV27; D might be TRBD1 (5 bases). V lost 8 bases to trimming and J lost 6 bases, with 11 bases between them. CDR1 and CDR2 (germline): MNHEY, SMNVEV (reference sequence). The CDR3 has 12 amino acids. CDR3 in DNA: TGTGCCAGCTGGGGCCCAGGTCAGCCCCAGCATTTT. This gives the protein CASWGPGQPQHF.

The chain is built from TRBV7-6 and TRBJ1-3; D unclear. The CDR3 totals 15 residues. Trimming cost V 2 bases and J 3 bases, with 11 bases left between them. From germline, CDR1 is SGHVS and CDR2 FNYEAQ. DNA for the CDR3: TGTGCCAGCAGCTTATTTAAAGACTTTGGAAACACCATATATTTT. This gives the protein CASSLFKDFGNTIYF.

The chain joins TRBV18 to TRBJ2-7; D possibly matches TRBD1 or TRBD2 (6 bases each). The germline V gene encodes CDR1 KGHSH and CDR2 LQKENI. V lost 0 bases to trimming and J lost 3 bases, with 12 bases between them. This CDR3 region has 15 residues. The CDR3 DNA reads TGTGCCAGCTCACCACCTAGGGGGGCTATCTACGAGCAGTACTTC. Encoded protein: CASSPPRGAIYEQYF.

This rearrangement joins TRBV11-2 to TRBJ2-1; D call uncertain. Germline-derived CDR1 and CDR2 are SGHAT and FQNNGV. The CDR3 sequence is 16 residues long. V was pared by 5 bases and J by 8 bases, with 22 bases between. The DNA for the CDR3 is TGTGCCAGCAGCGTAGGGTGGTGGGCAGGTCCCGATGAGCAGTTCTTC. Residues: CASSVGWWAGPDEQFF.